This is a list of T cell receptor beta chains from one sample in a study of blood T cell repertoires in COVID-19. Sequenced by immunoSEQ multiplex PCR; TCRdb stores in-frame clones only, minus some. The table lists around 390,000 clones, about 87% of them singletons. Sequencing was done on a sample of PBMCs or T cells enriched from blood (not recorded which). All receptors come from a woman between 45 and 65 years old who had recovered from COVID-19. Each CDR3 is given with its conserved first and last residue. The D gene is left open where the match is weak. Clone size appears in some rows only: once, few, many, or a class for an expanded clone.

CDR3,DNA,D,J,size,V
CASSQVFAGENTGELFF,TGTGCCAGCAGCCAAGTTTTCGCGGGGGAGAACACCGGGGAGCTGTTTTTT,TRBD2,TRBJ2-2,.,TRBV3-1/TRBV3-2
CASSLDGEYGYTF,TGTGCCAGCAGCTTAGACGGGGAGTATGGCTACACCTTC,.,TRBJ1-2,.,TRBV11-2
CASSPDRVDRAFF,TGCGCCAGCAGCCCGGACAGGGTGGATCGAGCTTTCTTT,TRBD1,TRBJ1-1,once,TRBV5-1
CASSQPLSSGNTIYF,TGCGCCAGCAGCCAACCCCTGTCCTCTGGAAACACCATATATTTT,.,TRBJ1-3,.,TRBV4-1
CAWSTSFGGTNEKLFF,TGTGCCTGGAGTACCTCCTTCGGGGGAACTAATGAAAAACTGTTTTTT,.,TRBJ1-4,.,TRBV30
CASSLEPRSTEAFF,TGCGCCAGCAGCTTGGAACCGAGGAGCACTGAAGCTTTCTTT,.,TRBJ1-1,.,TRBV5-1
CASSLLGEVGYGYTF,TGCGCCAGCAGCTTGCTAGGGGAGGTGGGCTATGGCTACACCTTC,.,TRBJ1-2,once,TRBV5-1
CASVALAGFEQYF,TGTGCTAGTGTCGCACTAGCGGGGTTCGAGCAGTACTTC,TRBD2,TRBJ2-7,.,TRBV12-5
CASSIQGLSSDEQFF,TGTGCCAGTAGTATACAGGGGTTATCAAGCGATGAGCAGTTCTTC,.,TRBJ2-1,.,TRBV19
CASSPAGNQPQHF,TGTGCCAGCTCCCCCGCGGGCAATCAGCCCCAGCATTTT,.,TRBJ1-5,.,TRBV18
CASSVSGQGLGELFF,TGTGCCAGCAGCGTGTCGGGACAGGGGTTGGGGGAGCTGTTTTTT,TRBD1,TRBJ2-2,.,TRBV9
CASSLDTAEAFF,TGTGCCAGCAGTTTAGACACAGCTGAAGCTTTCTTT,.,TRBJ1-1,.,TRBV2
CASSPPDGGETQYF,TGTGCCAGCTCACCACCGGACGGGGGGGAGACCCAGTACTTC,TRBD2,TRBJ2-5,.,TRBV18
CASSTGGTEAFF,TGTGCCAGCAGCACAGGGGGCACTGAAGCTTTCTTT,TRBD1,TRBJ1-1,.,TRBV12-3/TRBV12-4
CASGDRPYNSPLHF,TGTGCCAGCGGGGACAGACCATATAATTCACCCCTCCACTTT,TRBD1,TRBJ1-6,once,TRBV27
CATSEGAPRYGYTF,TGTGCCACCAGTGAGGGGGCCCCAAGATATGGCTACACCTTC,.,TRBJ1-2,.,TRBV24-1
CSASVPLGSTQYF,TGCAGCGCTTCGGTGCCTCTTGGTTCTACGCAGTATTTT,.,TRBJ2-3,.,TRBV29-1